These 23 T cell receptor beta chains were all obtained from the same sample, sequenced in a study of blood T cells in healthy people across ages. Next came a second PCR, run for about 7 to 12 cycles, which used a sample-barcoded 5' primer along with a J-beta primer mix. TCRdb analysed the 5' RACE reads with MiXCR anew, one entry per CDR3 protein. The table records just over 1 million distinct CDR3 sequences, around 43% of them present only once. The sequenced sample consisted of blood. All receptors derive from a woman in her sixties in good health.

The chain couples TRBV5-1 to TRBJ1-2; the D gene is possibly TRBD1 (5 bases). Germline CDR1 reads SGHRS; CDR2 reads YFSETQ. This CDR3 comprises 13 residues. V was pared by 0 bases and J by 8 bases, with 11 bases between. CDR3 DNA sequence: TGCGCCAGCAGCTTGGTGCAGGGAATCGGCTACACCTTC. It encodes CASSLVQGIGYTF.

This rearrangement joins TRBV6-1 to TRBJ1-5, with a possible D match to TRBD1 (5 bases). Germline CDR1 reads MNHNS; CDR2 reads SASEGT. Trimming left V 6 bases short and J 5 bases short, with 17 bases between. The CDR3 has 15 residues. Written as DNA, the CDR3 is TGTGCCAGCAGCCCGAATATTGGGGGGTATCAGCCCCAGCATTTT. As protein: CASSPNIGGYQPQHF.

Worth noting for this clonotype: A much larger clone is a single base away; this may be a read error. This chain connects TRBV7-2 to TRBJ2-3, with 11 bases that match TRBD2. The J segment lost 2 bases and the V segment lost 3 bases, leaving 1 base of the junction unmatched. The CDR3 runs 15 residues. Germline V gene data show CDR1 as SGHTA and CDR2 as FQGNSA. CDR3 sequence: CASSLTSGVTDTQYF. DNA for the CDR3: TGTGCCAGCAGCTTGACTAGCGGGGTCACAGATACGCAGTATTTT.

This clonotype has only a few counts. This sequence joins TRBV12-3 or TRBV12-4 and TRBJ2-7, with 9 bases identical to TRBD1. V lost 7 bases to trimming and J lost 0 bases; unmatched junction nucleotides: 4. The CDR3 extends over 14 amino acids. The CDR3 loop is CASKLTGGSYEQYF. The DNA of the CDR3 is TGTGCCAGCAAGTTGACAGGGGGCTCCTACGAGCAGTACTTC.

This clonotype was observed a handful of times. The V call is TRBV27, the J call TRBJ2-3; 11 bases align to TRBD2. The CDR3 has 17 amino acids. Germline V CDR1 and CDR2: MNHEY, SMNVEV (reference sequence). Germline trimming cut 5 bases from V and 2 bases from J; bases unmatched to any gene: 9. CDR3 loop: CASSLGLAGVLTDTQYF. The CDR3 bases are TGTGCCAGCAGTCTCGGACTAGCGGGCGTTCTCACAGATACGCAGTATTTT.

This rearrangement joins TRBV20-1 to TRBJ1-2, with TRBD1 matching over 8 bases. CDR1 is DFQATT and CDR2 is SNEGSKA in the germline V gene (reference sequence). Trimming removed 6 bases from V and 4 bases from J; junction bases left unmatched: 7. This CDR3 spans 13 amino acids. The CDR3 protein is CSAAQGGSYGYTF. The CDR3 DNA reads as TGCAGTGCCGCACAGGGGGGGTCCTATGGCTACACCTTC.

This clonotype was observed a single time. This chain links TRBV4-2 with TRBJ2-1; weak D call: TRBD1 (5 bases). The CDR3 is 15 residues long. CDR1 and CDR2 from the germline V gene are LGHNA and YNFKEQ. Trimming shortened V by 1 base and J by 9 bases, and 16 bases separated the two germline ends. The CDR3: CASSQVRGSGAEQFF. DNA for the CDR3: TGTGCCAGCAGCCAAGTACGCGGCAGTGGGGCTGAGCAGTTCTTC.

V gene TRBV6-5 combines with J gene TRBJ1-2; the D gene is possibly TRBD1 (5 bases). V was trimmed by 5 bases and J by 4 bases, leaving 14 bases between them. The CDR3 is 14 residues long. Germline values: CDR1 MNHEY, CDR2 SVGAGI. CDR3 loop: CASSDRQLSYGYTF. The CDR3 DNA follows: TGTGCCAGCAGTGACCGACAGCTGAGCTATGGCTACACCTTC.

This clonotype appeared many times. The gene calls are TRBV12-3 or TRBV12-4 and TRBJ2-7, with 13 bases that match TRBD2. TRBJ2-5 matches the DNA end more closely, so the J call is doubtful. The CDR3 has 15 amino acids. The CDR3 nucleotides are TGTGCCAGCAGTACTGGACTAGCGGGAGCCGAGACCCAGTACTTC. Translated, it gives CASSTGLAGAETQYF.

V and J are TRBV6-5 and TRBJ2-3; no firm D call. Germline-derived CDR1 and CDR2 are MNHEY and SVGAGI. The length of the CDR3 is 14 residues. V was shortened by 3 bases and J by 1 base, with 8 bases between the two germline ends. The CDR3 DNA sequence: TGTGCCAGCAGTTATCCTGGCGGCACAGATACGCAGTATTTT. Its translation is CASSYPGGTDTQYF.

CDR3 amino acids: CASSERPGDYNEQFF. The CDR3 DNA sequence: TGTGCCAGCAGTGAGCGGCCGGGAGACTACAATGAGCAGTTCTTC. The chain joins TRBV25-1 to TRBJ2-1, with D perhaps matching TRBD2 (6 bases). The V end lost 3 bases, the J end lost 3 bases, and 12 bases lay between the germline ends. CDR3 size: 15 residues. Germline V gene lookup returns CDR1 MGHDK and CDR2 SYGVNS.

CDR3 nucleotide sequence: TGTGCTAGTGGTTTGACAGGGGGCTATGGCTACACCTTC. Protein: CASGLTGGYGYTF. The gene calls are TRBV12-5 and TRBJ1-2; 8 bases map to TRBD1. The CDR3 totals 13 residues. Germline V gene sequence: CDR1 LGHNT, CDR2 FRNRAP. V shed 2 bases, J shed 4 bases, and the junction held 0 bases outside the gene matches.

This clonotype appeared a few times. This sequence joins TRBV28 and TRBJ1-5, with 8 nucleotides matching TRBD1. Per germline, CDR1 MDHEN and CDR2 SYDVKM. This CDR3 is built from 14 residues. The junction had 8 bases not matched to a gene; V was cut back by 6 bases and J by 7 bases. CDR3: CASSRRTGSQPQHF. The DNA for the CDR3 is TGTGCCAGCAGCCGCCGGACAGGGTCACAGCCCCAGCATTTT. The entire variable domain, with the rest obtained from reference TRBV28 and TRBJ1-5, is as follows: DVKVTQSSRYLVKRTGEKVFLECVQDMDHENMFWYRQDPGLGLRLIYFSYDVKMKEKGDIPEGYSVSREKKERFSLILESASTNQTSMYLCASSRRTGSQPQHFGDGTRLSIL.

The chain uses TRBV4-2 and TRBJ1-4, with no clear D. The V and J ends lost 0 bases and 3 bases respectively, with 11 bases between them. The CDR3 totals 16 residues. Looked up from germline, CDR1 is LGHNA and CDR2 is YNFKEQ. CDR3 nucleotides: TGTGCCAGCAGCCAAGATTACGCCGGGGCTAATGAAAAACTGTTTTTT. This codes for CASSQDYAGANEKLFF.

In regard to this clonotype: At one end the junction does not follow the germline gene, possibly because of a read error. The CDR3 spells CASSSPLAGPRHSYNGQFF. CDR3 DNA: TGTGCCAGCAGTTCACCACTAGCGGGACCCCGACACTCCTACAATGGGCAGTTCTTC. The V call is TRBV27, the J call TRBJ2-1, with 10 bases identical to TRBD2. The CDR3 runs 19 residues. The V gene's germline CDR1 is MNHEY and CDR2 SMNVEV (reference sequence).

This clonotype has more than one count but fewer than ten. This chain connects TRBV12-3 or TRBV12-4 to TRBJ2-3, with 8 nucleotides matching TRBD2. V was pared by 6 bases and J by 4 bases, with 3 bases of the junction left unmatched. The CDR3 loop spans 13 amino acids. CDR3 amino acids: CASRSGGADTQYF. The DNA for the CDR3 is TGTGCCAGCAGGAGCGGGGGCGCAGATACGCAGTATTTT.

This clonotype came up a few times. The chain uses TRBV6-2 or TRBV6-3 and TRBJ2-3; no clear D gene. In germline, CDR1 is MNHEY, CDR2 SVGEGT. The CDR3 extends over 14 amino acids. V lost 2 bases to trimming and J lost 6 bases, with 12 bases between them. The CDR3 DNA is TGTGCCAGCAGTTACGAGGCTTTCATTGATACGCAGTATTTT. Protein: CASSYEAFIDTQYF.

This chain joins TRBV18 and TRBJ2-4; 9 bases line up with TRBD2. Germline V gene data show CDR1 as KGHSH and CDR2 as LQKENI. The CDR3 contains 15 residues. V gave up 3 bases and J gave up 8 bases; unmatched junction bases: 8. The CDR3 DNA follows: TGTGCCAGCTCACCTTTAGCGGGAGTAATGGACATTCAGTACTTC. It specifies CASSPLAGVMDIQYF.

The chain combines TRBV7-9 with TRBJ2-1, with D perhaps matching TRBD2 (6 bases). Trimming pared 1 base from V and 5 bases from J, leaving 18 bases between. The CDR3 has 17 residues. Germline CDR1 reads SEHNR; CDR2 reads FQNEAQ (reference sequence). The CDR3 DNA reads TGTGCCAGCAGCTTAGGAAGCGGACTATTGGGAAACAATGAGCAGTTCTTC. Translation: CASSLGSGLLGNNEQFF.

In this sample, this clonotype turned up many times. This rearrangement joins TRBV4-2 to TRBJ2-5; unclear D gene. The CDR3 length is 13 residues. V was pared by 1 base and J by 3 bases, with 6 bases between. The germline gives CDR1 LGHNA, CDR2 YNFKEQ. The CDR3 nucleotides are TGTGCCAGCAGCCAAGTGGCGGAAGAGACCCAGTACTTC. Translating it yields CASSQVAEETQYF.

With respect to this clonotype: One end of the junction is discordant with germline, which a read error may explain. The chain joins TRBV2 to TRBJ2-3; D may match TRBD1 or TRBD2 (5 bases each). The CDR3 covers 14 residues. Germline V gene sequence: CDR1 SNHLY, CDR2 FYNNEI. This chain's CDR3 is CASSDQGPTDTQYF. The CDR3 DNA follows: TGCGCCAGCAGTGACCAGGGACCCACAGATACGCAGTATTTT.

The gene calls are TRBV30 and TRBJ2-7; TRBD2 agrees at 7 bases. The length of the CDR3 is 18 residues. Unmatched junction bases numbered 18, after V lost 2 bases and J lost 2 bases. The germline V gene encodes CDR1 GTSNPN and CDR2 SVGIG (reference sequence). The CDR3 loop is CAWSSGFDILAETYEQYF. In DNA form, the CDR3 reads TGTGCCTGGAGTTCGGGGTTTGACATCCTAGCGGAAACCTACGAGCAGTACTTC.

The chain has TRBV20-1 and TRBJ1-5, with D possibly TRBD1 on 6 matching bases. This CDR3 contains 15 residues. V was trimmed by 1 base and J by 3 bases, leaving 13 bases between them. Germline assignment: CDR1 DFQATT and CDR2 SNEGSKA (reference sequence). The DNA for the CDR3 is TGCAGTGCTAGAGGGGTTTGGGGGCACAATCAGCCCCAGCATTTT. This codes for CSARGVWGHNQPQHF.